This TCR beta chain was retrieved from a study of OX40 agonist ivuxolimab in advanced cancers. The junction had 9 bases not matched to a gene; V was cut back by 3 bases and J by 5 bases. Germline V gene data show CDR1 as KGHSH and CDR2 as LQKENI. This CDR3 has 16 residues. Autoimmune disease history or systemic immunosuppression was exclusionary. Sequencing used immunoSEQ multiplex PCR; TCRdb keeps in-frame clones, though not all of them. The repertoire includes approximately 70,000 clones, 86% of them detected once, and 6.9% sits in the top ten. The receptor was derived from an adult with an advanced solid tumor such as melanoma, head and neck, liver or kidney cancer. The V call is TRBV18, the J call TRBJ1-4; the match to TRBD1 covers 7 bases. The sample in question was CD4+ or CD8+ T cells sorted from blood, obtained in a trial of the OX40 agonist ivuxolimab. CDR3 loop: CASSPTRTGPNEKLFF. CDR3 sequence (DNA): TGTGCCAGCTCACCCACGAGGACAGGCCCGAATGAAAAACTGTTTTTT.